The entry below gives a single TCR beta chain sequence along with its context. Data came from immunoSEQ multiplex PCR; TCRdb stores just in-frame clones and leaves some out. The data contain nearly 110,000 clones, roughly 90% of them singletons. The data stem from a study of T cell changes during pregnancy in multiple sclerosis. CDR3 size: 15 residues. The V end was cut by 1 base, the J end by 1 base, with 11 bases between. Per germline, CDR1 MNHNS and CDR2 SASEGT. The sequenced sample was peripheral blood, obtained after pregnancy. The J gene is TRBJ2-7, the V gene TRBV6-1, with D maybe TRBD1 (6 bases). This receptor was taken from a female donor with multiple sclerosis, enrolled in a pregnancy study. CDR3 in DNA: TGTGCCAGCAGTGAAGGAACAGGGCTATCCTACGAGCAGTACTTC. Its translation is CASSEGTGLSYEQYF.